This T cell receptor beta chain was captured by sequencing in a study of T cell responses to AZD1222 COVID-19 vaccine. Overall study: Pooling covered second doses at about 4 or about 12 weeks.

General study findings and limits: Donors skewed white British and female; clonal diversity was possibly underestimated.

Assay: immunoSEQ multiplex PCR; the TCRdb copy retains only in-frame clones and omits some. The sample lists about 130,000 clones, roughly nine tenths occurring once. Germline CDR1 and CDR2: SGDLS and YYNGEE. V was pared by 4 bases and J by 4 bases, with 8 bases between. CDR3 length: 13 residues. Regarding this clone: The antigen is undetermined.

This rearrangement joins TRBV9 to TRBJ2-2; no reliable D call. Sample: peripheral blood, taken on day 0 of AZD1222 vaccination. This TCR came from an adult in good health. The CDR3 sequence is CASSTRITGELFF. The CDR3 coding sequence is TGTGCCAGCAGCACCCGGATCACCGGGGAGCTGTTTTTT.